This record covers a single TCR beta chain. The record originates from a study of blood T cell repertoires in COVID-19. Sequencing used immunoSEQ multiplex PCR; TCRdb keeps in-frame clones, though not all of them. The table records about 58,000 clones, 88% of them present only once. CDR3 length: 17 residues. With 2 bases clipped from V and 0 bases from J, the junction kept 8 bases outside the gene matches. Germline assignment: CDR1 SGDLS and CDR2 YYNGEE. The sequence was collected from a woman aged 70 to 79 with active COVID-19. The chain uses TRBV9 and TRBJ1-3, with TRBD1 matching over 7 bases. Sequenced sample: peripheral blood. The CDR3 bases are TGTGCCAGCAGCGTCTACAGGGGACTTAACTCTGGAAACACCATATATTTT. It translates to CASSVYRGLNSGNTIYF.